These T cell receptor beta chains were read from a single sample in a study of technical replicates of blood from a few donors. Here immunoSEQ multiplex PCR was the method, and the copy in TCRdb shows in-frame clones only, minus some. Altogether some 62,000 clones are present, around nine tenths being singletons, with the ten largest covering about 5.1%. Sequenced: PBMCs. The receptors were gathered from a human donor in good health. Some clones in this sample may be carry-over from other donors' samples. CDR3s include the opening cysteine and the closing phenylalanine or tryptophan. The D gene is left open where the match is weak. The listing skips clone size in some rows; elsewhere it reads once, few, many or a size class.

TRBJ2-5	.	.	TRBV30	CAWSAQYQETQYF	TGTGCCTGGAGTGCCCAGTACCAAGAGACCCAGTACTTC
TRBJ2-3	.	.	TRBV14	CASSRNGQGPTQYF	TGTGCCAGCAGCCGCAACGGACAAGGCCCTACTCAGTATTTT
TRBJ2-7	.	TRBD1	TRBV27	CASSYSGTATYEQYF	TGTGCCAGCAGTTATTCCGGGACAGCAACCTACGAGCAGTACTTC
TRBJ2-3	.	TRBD2	TRBV6-4	CASSEGTSGTDTQYF	TGTGCCAGCAGTGAAGGGACTAGCGGCACAGATACGCAGTATTTT
TRBJ2-7	.	TRBD2	TRBV6-6	CASSYVRLASYEQYF	TGTGCCAGCAGTTACGTGAGACTAGCATCTTACGAGCAGTACTTC
TRBJ1-3	.	.	TRBV2	CGGRQSSGNTIYF	TGTGGGGGGCGGCAAAGCTCTGGAAACACCATATATTTT
TRBJ1-5	.	.	TRBV19	CASSIGRDEKPQHF	TGTGCCAGTAGTATAGGCAGGGATGAGAAGCCCCAGCATTTT
TRBJ2-7	.	.	TRBV28	CASSGTPTYEQYF	TGTGCCAGCTCCGGGACTCCAACCTACGAGCAGTACTTC
TRBJ2-3	few	.	TRBV6-5	CATTRGAGTDTQYF	TGTGCCACAACCCGGGGGGCGGGCACAGATACGCAGTATTTT
TRBJ1-1	few	.	TRBV7-9	CASMQKGGGTEAFF	TGTGCCAGCATGCAGAAAGGGGGGGGCACTGAAGCTTTCTTT
TRBJ2-7	.	TRBD2	TRBV7-9	CASSPGTSYEQYF	TGTGCCAGCAGCCCAGGGACTAGCTACGAGCAGTACTTC
TRBJ1-1	once	.	TRBV6-5	CASSYQGLMNTEAFF	TGTGCCAGCAGTTACCAGGGCCTCATGAACACTGAAGCTTTCTTT
TRBJ2-2	.	TRBD1	TRBV18	CASSPTGQGATGELFF	TGTGCCAGCTCACCTACGGGACAGGGGGCTACCGGGGAGCTGTTTTTT
TRBJ2-2	.	.	TRBV4-3	CASSQDRGRTGELFF	TGCGCCAGCAGCCAAGATAGAGGGCGGACCGGGGAGCTGTTTTTT
TRBJ2-2	.	TRBD2	TRBV4-1	CASSPGLETGELFF	TGCGCCAGCAGCCCGGGACTAGAGACCGGGGAGCTGTTTTTT
TRBJ1-2	.	.	TRBV20-1	CSASVRVGYTF	TGCAGTGCTAGTGTCCGGGTAGGCTACACCTTC
TRBJ2-5	.	TRBD2	TRBV27	CASSFRLAGSQTQYF	TGTGCCAGCAGTTTTCGACTAGCGGGGAGCCAGACCCAGTACTTC
TRBJ2-3	.	.	TRBV25-1	CASSATDLSTDTQYF	TGTGCCAGCAGTGCAACAGACCTAAGCACAGATACGCAGTATTTT
TRBJ2-5	.	.	TRBV4-1	CASSPSLSLARETQYF	TGCGCCAGCAGCCCCTCCCTATCCCTAGCACGCGAGACCCAGTACTTC
TRBJ1-6	.	.	TRBV7-6	CASSLKTVGSPLHF	TGTGCCAGCAGCTTAAAAACAGTTGGCTCACCCCTCCACTTT
TRBJ1-1	.	.	TRBV7-9	CASRTTGPTEAFF	TGTGCCAGCAGGACGACAGGACCTACTGAAGCTTTCTTT
TRBJ2-7	.	TRBD2	TRBV7-8	CASSPVGRLAGVEQYF	TGTGCCAGCAGCCCCGTCGGGCGACTAGCGGGAGTCGAGCAGTACTTC
TRBJ1-6	.	.	TRBV27	CASSFGGGNSPLHF	TGTGCCAGCAGTTTCGGGGGTGGCAATTCACCCCTCCACTTT
TRBJ2-3	.	.	TRBV5-4	CASSLLTDTQYF	TGTGCCAGCAGCTTGCTGACAGATACGCAGTATTTT
TRBJ1-2	once	.	TRBV25-1	CASSPAGYRFGYTF	TGTGCCAGCAGTCCCGCAGGGTATAGGTTTGGCTACACCTTC
TRBJ2-3	.	.	TRBV7-3	CASSLTPGSTDTQYF	TGTGCCAGCAGCTTAACCCCGGGAAGCACAGATACGCAGTATTTT
TRBJ2-7	.	TRBD1	TRBV5-6	CASSLGQGDSYEQYF	TGTGCCAGCAGCTTGGGACAGGGAGACTCCTACGAGCAGTACTTC
TRBJ2-7	.	TRBD2	TRBV9	CASSATSGGNLDEQYF	TGTGCCAGCAGCGCTACTAGCGGGGGTAACCTTGACGAGCAGTACTTC
TRBJ2-7	.	.	TRBV6-6	CASSYLGHDEQYF	TGTGCCAGCAGTTACCTGGGGCACGACGAGCAGTACTTC
TRBJ2-5	.	.	TRBV18	CASSPSGRETQYF	TGTGCCAGCTCGCCCTCGGGGAGAGAGACCCAGTACTTC
TRBJ2-5	.	TRBD2	TRBV9	CASSAGLARETQYF	TGTGCCAGCAGCGCTGGACTAGCGAGGGAGACCCAGTACTTC
TRBJ2-7	.	.	TRBV9	CASSDGSYGSQPYEQYF	TGTGCTAGCAGCGACGGGTCCTACGGGTCCCAACCCTACGAGCAGTACTTC
TRBJ2-7	.	TRBD2	TRBV7-8	CASSLEGGLAGAYEQYF	TGTGCCAGCAGCTTAGAAGGCGGGCTAGCGGGGGCCTACGAGCAGTACTTC
TRBJ2-5	.	TRBD2	TRBV14	CASSQTSGNFETQYF	TGTGCCAGCAGCCAGACTAGCGGGAACTTTGAGACCCAGTACTTC
TRBJ2-7	.	.	TRBV14	CASSHSVEQYF	TGTGCCAGCAGCCATTCCGTCGAGCAGTACTTC
TRBJ2-1	.	TRBD2	TRBV10-3	CAISESTAGVRYNEQFF	TGTGCCATCAGTGAGTCGACGGCGGGGGTAAGATACAATGAGCAGTTCTTC
TRBJ1-3	.	.	TRBV10-3	CAISDGRGQGNTIYF	TGTGCCATCAGTGACGGAAGGGGACAAGGAAACACCATATATTTT
TRBJ1-2	.	.	TRBV5-6	CASSHDSMSYTF	TGTGCCAGCAGCCACGACAGTATGAGCTACACCTTC
TRBJ2-1	.	.	TRBV6-5	CASRWDGTLDEQFF	TGTGCCAGCCGTTGGGACGGGACTTTGGATGAGCAGTTCTTC
TRBJ2-3	.	TRBD2	TRBV11-2	CASSLPASGGTDTQYF	TGTGCCAGCAGCTTACCCGCCAGCGGGGGCACAGATACGCAGTATTTT
TRBJ2-6	.	TRBD1	TRBV11-1	CASSPGQGAKSSGANVLTF	TGTGCCAGCAGCCCCGGACAGGGGGCCAAGAGCTCTGGGGCCAACGTCCTGACTTTC
TRBJ2-5	.	.	TRBV27	CASSAQGLETQYF	TGTGCCAGCAGTGCGCAGGGGTTGGAGACCCAGTACTTC
TRBJ1-2	.	TRBD1	TRBV15	CATSREGQGFGYTF	TGTGCCACCAGCAGGGAGGGACAGGGTTTTGGCTACACCTTC
TRBJ1-1	.	.	TRBV7-9	CASSLGETTVRAFF	TGTGCCAGCAGCTTAGGCGAGACAACCGTTCGGGCTTTCTTT
TRBJ2-7	.	.	TRBV7-3	CASSPPGSPREQYF	TGTGCCAGCAGCCCTCCCGGGTCTCCCCGCGAGCAGTACTTC
TRBJ1-2	.	TRBD1	TRBV6-5	CASSLLPGQNNGYTF	TGTGCCAGCAGTCTTCTCCCGGGACAGAATAATGGCTACACCTTC
TRBJ2-3	.	TRBD2	TRBV15	CATSRDRGDLVNTQYF	TGTGCCACCAGCAGAGATCGGGGGGACCTCGTAAATACGCAGTATTTT
TRBJ2-1	.	.	TRBV4-3	CASSHSRDYNEQFF	TGCGCCAGCAGCCACTCTCGAGACTACAATGAGCAGTTCTTC
TRBJ2-2	.	.	TRBV11-2	CASSLEPPRSLETGELFF	TGTGCCAGCAGCTTAGAACCCCCCCGTAGCCTCGAGACTGGGGAGCTGTTTTTT
TRBJ1-4	.	.	TRBV10-2	CASRDADSINEKLFF	TGCGCCAGCAGGGACGCAGACAGCATTAATGAAAAACTGTTTTTT